This T cell receptor beta chain appears in the sequencing data of a study of blood T cells in healthy people across ages. Primed by a sample-barcoded 5' primer and a J-beta primer mix, a second PCR proceeded for roughly 6 to 12 cycles. TCRdb re-called the 5' RACE reads with MiXCR, one entry per CDR3 protein. The table shows around 1.5 million distinct CDR3 sequences, with approximately 38% occurring only once. Findings and limits, study-wide: A greater number of naive CD4+ cells and higher diversity distinguished long-lived donors from aged donors.

There were healthy Caucasian individuals from Russia, aged about 6 to 90, serving as donors. CDR3 length equals 15 residues. V lost 3 bases to trimming and J lost 6 bases, with 14 bases between them. To note about this clonotype: Its antigen is not identified.

This TCR was recovered from a woman aged 18 to 35 in good health. V gene TRBV12-3 or TRBV12-4 combines with J gene TRBJ2-2; perhaps TRBD1 as D (6 bases). Sequenced material: blood. DNA for the CDR3: TGTGCCAGCAGTTTTTATTCGGCAGGGGCCGGGGAGCTGTTTTTT. Translating gives CASSFYSAGAGELFF.